This TCR beta chain was recovered during a study of blood T cell repertoires in COVID-19. Study in general: Collection of acute and convalescent COVID-19 samples took place in the United States, Italy and Spain. T cells, B-cell-depleted T cells, or PBMCs supplied cDNA or gDNA.

As processed by the authors: Researchers report that nucleated cell counts were estimated from reference gene primer amplification. The table came from immunoSEQ multiplex PCR; TCRdb's copy has only in-frame clones and leaves some out. D and trimming come from the DNA, and the V and J calls and clone size come from that table. The sample has about 160,000 clones; roughly 80% are singletons. This clone was recorded once. Germline V gene sequence: CDR1 SEHNR, CDR2 FQNEAQ (reference sequence). CDR3 length: 13 amino acids. Trimming cost V 3 bases and J 4 bases, with 9 bases left between them. This TCR was sampled from a man between 65 and 79 years old with acute or convalescent COVID-19. The material sequenced was peripheral blood. This chain connects TRBV7-9 to TRBJ2-5, with D possibly matching TRBD2 (6 bases). In DNA, the CDR3 is TGTGCCAGCAGCTTCGGGGGAGGAGAGACCCAGTACTTC. It translates to CASSFGGGETQYF.